Below are 3 T cell receptor beta chains sequenced from a single sample in a study of blood T cells in healthy people across ages. The use of a sample-barcoded 5' primer and a J-beta primer mix characterized a second PCR of roughly 6 to 11 cycles. TCRdb re-analysed the 5' RACE reads in MiXCR, keeping a single row per CDR3 protein. This table has about 640,000 distinct CDR3 sequences, under 65% appearing once. Material: blood. The receptor source for this set is a man aged 55 to 70 in good health.

This chain uses TRBV7-9 with TRBJ1-2; 8 bases map to TRBD1. V lost 5 bases, J lost 10 bases, and 12 bases stayed unmatched. CDR1 and CDR2 from the germline V gene are SEHNR and FQNEAQ (reference sequence). CDR3 length: 14 amino acids. CDR3 nucleotide sequence: TGTGCCAGCAGCGCTTACCAGGGGGCCTCTCTCTACACCTTC. Translated: CASSAYQGASLYTF.

The chain uses TRBV20-1 and TRBJ2-3; TRBD2 agrees at 11 bases. The J segment lost 4 bases and the V segment lost 3 bases, leaving 3 bases of the junction unmatched. Germline V gene data show CDR1 as DFQATT and CDR2 as SNEGSKA (reference sequence). CDR3 size: 14 residues. This CDR3 is CSARTSGASDTQYF. As DNA, the CDR3 is TGCAGTGCTAGGACTAGCGGGGCCTCAGATACGCAGTATTTT.

This clonotype has ten or more counts. This chain joins TRBV29-1 and TRBJ1-1; TRBD1 is a possible D gene (5 bases). This CDR3 has 13 amino acids. CDR1 is SQVTM, CDR2 ANQGSEA, per germline. V was shortened by 6 bases and J by 1 base, with 12 bases between the two germline ends. Here the CDR3 reads CSVGFGGNTEAFF. CDR3 nucleotides: TGCAGCGTCGGCTTCGGGGGGAACACTGAAGCTTTCTTT.